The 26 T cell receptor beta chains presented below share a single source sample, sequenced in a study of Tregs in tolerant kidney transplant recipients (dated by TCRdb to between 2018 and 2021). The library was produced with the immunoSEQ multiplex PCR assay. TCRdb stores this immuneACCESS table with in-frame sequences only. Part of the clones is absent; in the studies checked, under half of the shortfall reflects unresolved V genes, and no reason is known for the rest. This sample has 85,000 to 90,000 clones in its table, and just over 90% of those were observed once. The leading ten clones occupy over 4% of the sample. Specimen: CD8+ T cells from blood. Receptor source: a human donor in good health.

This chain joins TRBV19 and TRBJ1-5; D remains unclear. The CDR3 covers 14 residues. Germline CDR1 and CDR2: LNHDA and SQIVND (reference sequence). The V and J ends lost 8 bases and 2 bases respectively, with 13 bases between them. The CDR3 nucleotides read TGTGCCAGTGTTGGGTGGGAGGGCAATCAGCCCCAGCATTTT. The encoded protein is CASVGWEGNQPQHF.

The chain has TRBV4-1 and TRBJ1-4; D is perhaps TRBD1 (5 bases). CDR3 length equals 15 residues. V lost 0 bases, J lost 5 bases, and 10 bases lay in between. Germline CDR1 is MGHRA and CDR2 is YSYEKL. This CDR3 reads CASSQDMGENEKLFF. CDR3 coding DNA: TGCGCCAGCAGCCAAGATATGGGGGAGAATGAAAAACTGTTTTTT.

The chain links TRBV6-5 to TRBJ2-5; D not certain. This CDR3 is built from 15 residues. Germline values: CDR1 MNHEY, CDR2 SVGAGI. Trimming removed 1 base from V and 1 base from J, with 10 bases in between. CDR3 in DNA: TGTGCCAGCAGTTACTATGCAGGTTCCCAAGAGACCCAGTACTTC. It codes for CASSYYAGSQETQYF.

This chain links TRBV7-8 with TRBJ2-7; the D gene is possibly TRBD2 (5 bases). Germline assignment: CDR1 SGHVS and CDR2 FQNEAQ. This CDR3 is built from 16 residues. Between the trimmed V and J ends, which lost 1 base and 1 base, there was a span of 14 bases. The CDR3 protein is CASSLVPSGPSYEQYF. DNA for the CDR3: TGTGCCAGCAGCTTAGTCCCCAGCGGACCATCCTACGAGCAGTACTTC.

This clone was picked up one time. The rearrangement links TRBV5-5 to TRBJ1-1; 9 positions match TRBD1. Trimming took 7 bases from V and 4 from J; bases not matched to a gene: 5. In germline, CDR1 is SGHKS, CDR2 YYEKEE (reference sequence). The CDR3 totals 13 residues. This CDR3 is CASSDRGTTEAFF. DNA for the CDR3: TGTGCCAGCTCGGACAGGGGTACCACTGAAGCTTTCTTT.

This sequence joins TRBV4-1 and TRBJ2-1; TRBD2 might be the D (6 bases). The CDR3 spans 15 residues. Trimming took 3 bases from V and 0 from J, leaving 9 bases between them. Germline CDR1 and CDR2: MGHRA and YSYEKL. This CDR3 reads CASSQGEVSYNEQFF. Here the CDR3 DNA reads TGCGCCAGCAGCCAGGGGGAGGTCTCCTACAATGAGCAGTTCTTC.

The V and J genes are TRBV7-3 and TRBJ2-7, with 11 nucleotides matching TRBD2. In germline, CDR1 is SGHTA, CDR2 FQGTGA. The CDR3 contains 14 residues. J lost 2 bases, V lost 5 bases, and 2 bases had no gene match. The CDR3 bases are TGTGCCAGCAGCATAGCGGGGGGGACCTACGAGCAGTACTTC. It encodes CASSIAGGTYEQYF.

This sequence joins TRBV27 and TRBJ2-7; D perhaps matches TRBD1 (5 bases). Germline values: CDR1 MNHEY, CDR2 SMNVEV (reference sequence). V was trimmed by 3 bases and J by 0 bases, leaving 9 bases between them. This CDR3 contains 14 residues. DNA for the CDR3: TGTGCCAGCAGTTTGACAGCGAACTCCTACGAGCAGTACTTC. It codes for CASSLTANSYEQYF.

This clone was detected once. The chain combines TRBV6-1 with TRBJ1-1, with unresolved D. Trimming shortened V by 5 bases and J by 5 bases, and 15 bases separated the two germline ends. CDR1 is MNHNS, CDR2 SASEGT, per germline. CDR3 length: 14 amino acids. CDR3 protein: CASSLAQRRTEAFF. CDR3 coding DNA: TGTGCCAGCAGTCTGGCCCAGAGACGGACTGAAGCTTTCTTT.

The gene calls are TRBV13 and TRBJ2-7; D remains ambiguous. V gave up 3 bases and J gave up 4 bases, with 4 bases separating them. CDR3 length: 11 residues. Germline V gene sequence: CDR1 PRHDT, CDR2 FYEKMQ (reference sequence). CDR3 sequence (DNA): TGTGCCAGCAGCTTTCAGTACGAGCAGTACTTC. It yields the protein CASSFQYEQYF.

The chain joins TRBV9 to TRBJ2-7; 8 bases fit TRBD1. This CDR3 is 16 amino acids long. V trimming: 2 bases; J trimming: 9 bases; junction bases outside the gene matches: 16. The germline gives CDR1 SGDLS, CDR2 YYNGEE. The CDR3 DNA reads TGTGCCAGCAGCGTTAATTGGCGACAGGGGCTTACCTCGCAGTACTTC. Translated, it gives CASSVNWRQGLTSQYF.

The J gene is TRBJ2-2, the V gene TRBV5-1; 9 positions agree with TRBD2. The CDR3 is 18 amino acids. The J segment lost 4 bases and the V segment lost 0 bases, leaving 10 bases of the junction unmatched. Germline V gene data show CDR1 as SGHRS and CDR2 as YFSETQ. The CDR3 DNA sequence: TGCGCCAGCAGCTTGGAAGGTAGCGGGAGCGGTGGCACCGGGGAGCTGTTTTTT. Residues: CASSLEGSGSGGTGELFF.

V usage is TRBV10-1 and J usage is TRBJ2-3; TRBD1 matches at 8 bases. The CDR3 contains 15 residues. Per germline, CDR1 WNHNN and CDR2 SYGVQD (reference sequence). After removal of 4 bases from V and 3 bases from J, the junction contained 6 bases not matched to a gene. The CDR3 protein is CASSGQGMGTDTQYF. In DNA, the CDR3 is TGCGCCAGCAGTGGACAGGGGATGGGTACAGATACGCAGTATTTT.

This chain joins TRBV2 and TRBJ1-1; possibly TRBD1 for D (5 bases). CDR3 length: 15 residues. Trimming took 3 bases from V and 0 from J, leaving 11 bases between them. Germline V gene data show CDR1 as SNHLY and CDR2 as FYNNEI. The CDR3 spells CASSDWTNMNTEAFF. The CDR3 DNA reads TGTGCCAGCAGTGATTGGACAAATATGAACACTGAAGCTTTCTTT.

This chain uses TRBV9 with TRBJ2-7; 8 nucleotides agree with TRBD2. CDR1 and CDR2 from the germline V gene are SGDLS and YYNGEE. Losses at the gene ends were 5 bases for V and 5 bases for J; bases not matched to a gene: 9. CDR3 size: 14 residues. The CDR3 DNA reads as TGTGCCAGCAGTCGAGCGGGAGAGATCGACGAGCAGTACTTC. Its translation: CASSRAGEIDEQYF.

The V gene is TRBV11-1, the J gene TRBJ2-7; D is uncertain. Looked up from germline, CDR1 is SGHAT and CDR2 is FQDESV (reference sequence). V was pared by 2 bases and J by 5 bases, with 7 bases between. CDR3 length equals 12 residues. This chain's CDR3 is CASSLQVHEQYF. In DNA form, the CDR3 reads TGTGCCAGCAGCTTACAAGTCCACGAGCAGTACTTC.

The CDR3 sequence is CASSIDGGTSGSSYNEQFF. DNA of the CDR3: TGTGCCAGTAGTATAGATGGAGGGACTAGCGGGAGCTCCTACAATGAGCAGTTCTTC. The chain has TRBV19 and TRBJ2-1, with 14 bases identical to TRBD2. Germline CDR1 reads LNHDA; CDR2 reads SQIVND (reference sequence). The V and J ends lost 0 bases and 0 bases, in that order; junction bases with no gene match: 4. The CDR3 totals 19 residues.

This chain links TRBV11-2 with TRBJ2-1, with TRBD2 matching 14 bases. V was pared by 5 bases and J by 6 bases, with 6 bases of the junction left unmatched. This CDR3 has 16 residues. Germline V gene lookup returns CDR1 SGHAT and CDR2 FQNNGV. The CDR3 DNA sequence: TGTGCCAGCAGCACTCGACTAGCGGGAGGGCCCAATGAGCAGTTCTTC. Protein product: CASSTRLAGGPNEQFF.

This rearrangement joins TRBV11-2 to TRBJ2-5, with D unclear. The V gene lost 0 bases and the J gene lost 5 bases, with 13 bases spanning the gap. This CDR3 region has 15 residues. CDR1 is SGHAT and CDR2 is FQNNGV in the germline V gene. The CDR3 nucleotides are TGTGCCAGCAGCTTAGATAGCACCCCCTCCGAGACCCAGTACTTC. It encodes CASSLDSTPSETQYF.

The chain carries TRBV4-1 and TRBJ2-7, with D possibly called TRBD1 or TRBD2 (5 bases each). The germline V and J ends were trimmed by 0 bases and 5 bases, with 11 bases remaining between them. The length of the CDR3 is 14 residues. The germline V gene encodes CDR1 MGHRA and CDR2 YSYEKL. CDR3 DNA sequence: TGCGCCAGCAGCCAAGATGAGGGGAAAAACGAGCAGTACTTC. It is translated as CASSQDEGKNEQYF.

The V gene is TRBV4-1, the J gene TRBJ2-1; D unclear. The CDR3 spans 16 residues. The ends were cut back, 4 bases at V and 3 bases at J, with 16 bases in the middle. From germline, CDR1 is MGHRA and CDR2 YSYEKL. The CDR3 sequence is CASSPYEPRIYNEQFF. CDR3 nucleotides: TGCGCCAGCAGCCCCTATGAACCTAGAATCTACAATGAGCAGTTCTTC.

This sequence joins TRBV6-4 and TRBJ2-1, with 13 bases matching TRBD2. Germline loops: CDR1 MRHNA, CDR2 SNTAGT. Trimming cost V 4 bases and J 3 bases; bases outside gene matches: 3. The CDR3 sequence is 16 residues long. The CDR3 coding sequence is TGTGCCAGCAGTGGGGGGACTAGCGGGGACTACAATGAGCAGTTCTTC. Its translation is CASSGGTSGDYNEQFF.

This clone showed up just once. The CDR3 DNA follows: TGTGCCAGCATCCTGGAGGGGGGCCGCCCTAATGAAAAACTGTTTTTT. This gives the protein CASILEGGRPNEKLFF. The V gene is TRBV7-9, the J gene TRBJ1-4; D possibly corresponds to TRBD1 (6 bases). Trimming took off 7 bases at V and 3 bases at J, with 18 bases between the two ends. The CDR3 loop spans 16 amino acids. Germline V CDR1 and CDR2: SEHNR, FQNEAQ (reference sequence).

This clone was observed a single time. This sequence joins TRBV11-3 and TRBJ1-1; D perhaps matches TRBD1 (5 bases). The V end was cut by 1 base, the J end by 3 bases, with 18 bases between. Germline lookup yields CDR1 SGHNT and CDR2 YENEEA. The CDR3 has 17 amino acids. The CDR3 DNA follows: TGTGCCAGCAGCTTAGGGGGGACGTTGGAAGCGGACACTGAAGCTTTCTTT. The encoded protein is CASSLGGTLEADTEAFF.

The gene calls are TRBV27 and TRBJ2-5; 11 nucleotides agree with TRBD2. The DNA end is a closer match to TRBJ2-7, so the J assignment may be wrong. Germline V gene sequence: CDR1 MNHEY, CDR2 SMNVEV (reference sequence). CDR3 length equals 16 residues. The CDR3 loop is CASSFISGGARHEQYF. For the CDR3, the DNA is TGTGCCAGCAGTTTTATTAGCGGGGGGGCGAGGCACGAGCAGTACTTC.

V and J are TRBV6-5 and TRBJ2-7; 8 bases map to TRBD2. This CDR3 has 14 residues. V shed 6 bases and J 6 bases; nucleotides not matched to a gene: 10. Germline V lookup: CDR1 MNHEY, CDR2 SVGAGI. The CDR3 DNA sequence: TGTGCCAGCAGCACCAGCGGGAGTGTAATCGAGCAGTACTTC. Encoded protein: CASSTSGSVIEQYF.